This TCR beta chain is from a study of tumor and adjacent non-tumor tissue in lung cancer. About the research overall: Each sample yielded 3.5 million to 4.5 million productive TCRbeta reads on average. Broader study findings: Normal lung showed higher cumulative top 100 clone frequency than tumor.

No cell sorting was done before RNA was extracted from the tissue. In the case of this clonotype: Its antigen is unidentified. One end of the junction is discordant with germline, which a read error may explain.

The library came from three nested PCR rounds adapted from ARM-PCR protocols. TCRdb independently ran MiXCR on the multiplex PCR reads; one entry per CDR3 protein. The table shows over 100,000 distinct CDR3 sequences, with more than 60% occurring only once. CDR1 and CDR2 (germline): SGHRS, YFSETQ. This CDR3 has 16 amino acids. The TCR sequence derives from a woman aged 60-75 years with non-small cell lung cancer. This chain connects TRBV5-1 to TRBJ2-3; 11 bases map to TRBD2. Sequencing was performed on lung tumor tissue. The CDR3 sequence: CASSLTSGSRADTHYF. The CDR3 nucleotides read TGCGCCAGCAGCTTGACTAGCGGGAGTAGAGCAGATACGCACTATTTT.